The 18 T cell receptor beta chains given below trace back to one sample, sequenced in a study of blood T cells in healthy people across ages. Alongside a J-beta primer mix, a sample-barcoded 5' primer served in a second PCR lasting roughly 6 to 11 cycles. TCRdb itself ran the 5' RACE reads through MiXCR, one entry per CDR3 protein. The sample has 700,000 to 950,000 distinct CDR3 sequences; more than 45% are singletons. Sequenced input: blood. The receptors here all came from a young man in good health.

The V and J genes are TRBV3-1 and TRBJ1-6, with 8 positions matching TRBD1. The CDR3 contains 15 residues. With 5 bases clipped from V and 7 bases from J, the junction kept 7 bases outside the gene matches. Germline loops: CDR1 LGHDT, CDR2 YNNKEL (reference sequence). CDR3 residues: CASSFRTGRNSPLHF. CDR3 in DNA: TGTGCCAGCAGCTTCCGGACAGGGAGGAATTCACCCCTCCACTTT.

V and J are TRBV5-1 and TRBJ2-5, with 7 positions matching TRBD1. The CDR3 length is 16 residues. V gave up 4 bases and J gave up 2 bases; unmatched junction bases: 11. Germline values: CDR1 SGHRS, CDR2 YFSETQ. CDR3 region: CASSPFRGRAQETQYF. The CDR3 DNA reads as TGCGCCAGCAGCCCCTTTAGGGGGCGAGCGCAAGAGACCCAGTACTTC.

The chain links TRBV25-1 to TRBJ2-5; 7 positions match TRBD1. This CDR3 comprises 15 residues. Germline CDR1 is MGHDK and CDR2 is SYGVNS. J was trimmed by 3 bases and V by 7 bases; bases with no gene match: 11. CDR3 in amino acids: CASTSQKTGEETQYF. CDR3 DNA: TGTGCCAGCACCTCTCAGAAAACAGGGGAAGAGACCCAGTACTTC.

This chain links TRBV20-1 with TRBJ1-1; D is unclear. With 2 bases removed from V and 3 bases from J, the gap between germline ends came to 13 bases. Germline V gene data show CDR1 as DFQATT and CDR2 as SNEGSKA (reference sequence). CDR3 length: 14 residues. CDR3: CSARSGVRDTEAFF. In DNA, the CDR3 is TGCAGTGCTAGATCCGGGGTGCGGGACACTGAAGCTTTCTTT.

The J gene is TRBJ2-1, the V gene TRBV29-1; 7 bases agree with TRBD2. V shed 6 bases and J 10 bases; nucleotides not matched to a gene: 12. Germline lookup yields CDR1 SQVTM and CDR2 ANQGSEA. The CDR3 runs 13 residues. CDR3 sequence reads: CSVGDYAGAEQFF. The CDR3 DNA follows: TGCAGCGTGGGGGATTATGCGGGAGCGGAGCAGTTCTTC.

J is TRBJ2-7 and V is TRBV13; D possibly corresponds to TRBD2 (6 bases). Looked up from germline, CDR1 is PRHDT and CDR2 is FYEKMQ (reference sequence). The V end was cut by 0 bases, the J end by 6 bases, with 15 bases between. The CDR3 has 15 amino acids. CDR3 nucleotides: TGTGCCAGCAGCTTAGGGGCGACGGGGGTGTTCGAGCAGTACTTC. Its protein product is CASSLGATGVFEQYF.

This clonotype was picked up a small number of times. This sequence joins TRBV29-1 and TRBJ2-4; D gene uncertain. The DNA matches TRBJ2-7 better at its end, which makes the J call doubtful. CDR1 and CDR2 (germline): SQVTM, ANQGSEA. The CDR3 totals 12 residues. The CDR3 sequence: CSVVVPPSEQYF. CDR3 nucleotides: TGCAGCGTTGTGGTTCCTCCCAGCGAGCAGTACTTC.

The V call is TRBV6-5, the J call TRBJ1-2; D unclear. V lost 0 bases to trimming and J lost 3 bases, with 11 bases between them. Germline V gives CDR1 MNHEY, CDR2 SVGAGI. The CDR3 consists of 15 residues. As DNA, the CDR3 is TGTGCCAGCAGTTACTCATCCGGGGAGGACTATGGCTACACCTTC. Translating it yields CASSYSSGEDYGYTF.

The chain uses TRBV6-5 and TRBJ1-1; possibly TRBD1 for D (5 bases). The V gene's germline CDR1 is MNHEY and CDR2 SVGAGI. The CDR3 covers 15 residues. CDR3: CATGTGGFVSTEAFF. The CDR3, as DNA: TGTGCAACCGGGACGGGAGGTTTCGTTTCCACTGAAGCTTTCTTT.

The table lists this clonotype with a few counts. The chain employs TRBV11-2 and TRBJ2-5, with D possibly matching TRBD1 (6 bases). Trimming took off 4 bases at V and 5 bases at J, with 14 bases between the two ends. Germline CDR1 reads SGHAT; CDR2 reads FQNNGV. The CDR3 sequence is 14 residues long. CDR3 protein: CASSSIGGVETQYF. CDR3 nucleotides: TGTGCCAGCAGCTCAATAGGGGGAGTGGAGACCCAGTACTTC. Complete variable domain (other parts from reference TRBV11-2 and TRBJ2-5): EAGVAQSPRYKIIEKRQSVAFWCNPISGHATLYWYQQILGQGPKLLIQFQNNGVVDDSQLPKDRFSAERLKGVDSTLKIQPAKLEDSAVYLCASSSIGGVETQYFGPGTRLLVL.

Comments on this clonotype: A much larger clone differs from this one at a single base, so this may be a read error. The V gene is TRBV7-2, the J gene TRBJ2-2; 9 nucleotides align to TRBD2. The CDR3 is made up of 14 amino acids. Germline V gene lookup returns CDR1 SGHTA and CDR2 FQGNSA. CDR3: CASSVAGAAGELFF. The CDR3 DNA sequence: TGTGCCAGCAGCGTAGCGGGGGCGGCCGGGGAGCTGTTTTTT.

This chain uses TRBV21-1 with TRBJ2-3; the D call TRBD1 from the table was never checked on the DNA. TRBV21-1 counts as a pseudogene. CDR3 length: 16 amino acids. The CDR3 reads CASSKTGTERTDTQYF. CDR3 bases: TGTGCCAGCAGCAAGACCGGGACAGAACGCACAGATACGCAGTATTTT.

This clonotype was detected only a few times. The chain employs TRBV7-2 and TRBJ1-3, with D possibly being TRBD1 (5 bases). The V and J ends lost 5 bases and 2 bases respectively, with 13 bases between them. Germline V CDR1 and CDR2: SGHTA, FQGNSA. The CDR3 extends over 15 amino acids. The CDR3 loop is CASSPRVVPGNTIYF. The CDR3 DNA sequence: TGTGCCAGCAGCCCCAGGGTAGTCCCTGGAAACACCATATATTTT.

V gene TRBV2 combines with J gene TRBJ1-6; D not certain. V was shortened by 4 bases and J by 7 bases, with 8 bases between the two germline ends. This CDR3 comprises 13 residues. Germline V gene data show CDR1 as SNHLY and CDR2 as FYNNEI. In DNA, the CDR3 is TGTGCCAGCAGTGCCACAGCAAATTCACCCCTCCACTTT. Its translation: CASSATANSPLHF.

This chain uses TRBV15 with TRBJ1-2; D is ambiguous. Germline V CDR1 and CDR2: LNHNV, YYDKDF (reference sequence). V lost 4 bases and J lost 1, with 7 bases in between. This CDR3 has 13 residues. CDR3 amino acids: CATSTAGNYGYTF. DNA of the CDR3: TGTGCCACCAGCACAGCTGGTAACTATGGCTACACCTTC. Complete variable domain (other parts from reference TRBV15 and TRBJ1-2): DAMVIQNPRYQVTQFGKPVTLSCSQTLNHNVMYWYQQKSSQAPKLLFHYYDKDFNNEADTPDNFQSRRPNTSFCFLDIRSPGLGDTAMYLCATSTAGNYGYTFGSGTRLTVV.

The V and J genes are TRBV11-2 and TRBJ2-5; D remains ambiguous. Germline V gene lookup returns CDR1 SGHAT and CDR2 FQNNGV. V was cut by 3 bases and J by 4 bases, with 9 bases left in between. The CDR3 spans 13 residues. CDR3 DNA: TGTGCCAGCAGCTTCACGATTATAGAGACCCAGTACTTC. Translation: CASSFTIIETQYF.

The chain couples TRBV3-1 to TRBJ1-2, with D unresolved. Deletions cut 4 bases from V and 5 bases from J, with 14 bases between. This CDR3 is 14 amino acids long. Per germline, CDR1 LGHDT and CDR2 YNNKEL (reference sequence). The CDR3 DNA is TGTGCCAGCAGCCGGAAGGTTGACATATATGGCTACACCTTC. This encodes CASSRKVDIYGYTF.

V usage is TRBV7-9 and J usage is TRBJ2-7; D is perhaps TRBD1 (5 bases). The CDR3 length is 13 residues. V was clipped by 2 bases and J by 6 bases, with 11 bases between them. Per the germline V gene, CDR1 is SEHNR and CDR2 is FQNEAQ (reference sequence). The DNA of the CDR3 is TGTGCCAGCAGCTTACTTTTAGGGGCCGAGCAGTACTTC. Protein product: CASSLLLGAEQYF.